A selection of T cell receptor beta chains follows, all from one sample in a study of T-cell reconstitution after alpha-beta-depleted transplantation in children. One entry per CDR3 protein results from TCRdb running MiXCR on the PCR reads. The data contain approximately 420,000 distinct CDR3 sequences, roughly 11% of them singletons. Sequenced material: PBMCs from the stem cell graft donor, taken from the stem cell graft. The receptors come from a human donor who donated a stem cell graft to a child with acute myeloid leukemia. The CDR3 runs from the conserved cysteine through the conserved F or W. Fields, in order: J gene, clone size, D gene, V gene, CDR3 protein, CDR3 DNA. D genes are given only for firm matches. The listing skips clone size in some rows; elsewhere it reads once, few, many or a size class.

TRBJ2-5 | few | NA | TRBV7-2 | CASSLGPQGETQYF | TGTGCCAGCAGCCTTGGACCCCAGGGAGAGACCCAGTACTTC
TRBJ2-5 | few | TRBD1 | TRBV10-3 | CAIRSDRDAETQYF | TGTGCCATCAGATCCGACAGGGATGCCGAGACCCAGTACTTC
TRBJ2-1 | NA | NA | TRBV5-1 | CASSLLRNEQFF | TGCGCCAGCAGTTTACTACGCAATGAGCAGTTCTTC
TRBJ2-5 | NA | NA | TRBV29-1 | CSGGLKETQYF | TGCAGCGGTGGGTTGAAGGAGACCCAGTACTTC
TRBJ1-5 | few | NA | TRBV5-1 | CASSEDSPNQPQHF | TGCGCCAGCAGCGAGGACAGCCCTAATCAGCCCCAGCATTTT
TRBJ1-1 | few | NA | TRBV12-3/TRBV12-4 | CASSLTPLGTEAFF | TGTGCCAGCAGTTTGACGCCTTTAGGCACTGAAGCTTTCTTT
TRBJ1-2 | NA | NA | TRBV6-5 | CASSYSVGMGGYTF | TGTGCCAGCAGTTACTCGGTGGGGATGGGGGGCTACACCTTC
TRBJ2-1 | few | TRBD1 | TRBV7-3 | CASSLPGTAYNEQFF | TGTGCCAGCAGCCTTCCCGGGACAGCTTACAATGAGCAGTTCTTC
TRBJ1-6 | many | TRBD1 | TRBV18 | CASSPAGQNYNSPLHF | TGTGCCAGCTCACCGGCGGGACAGAACTATAATTCACCCCTCCACTTT
TRBJ2-5 | NA | TRBD1 | TRBV6-5 | CASSYKGTEETQYF | TGTGCCAGCAGTTACAAGGGGACAGAAGAGACCCAGTACTTC
TRBJ2-5 | few | TRBD1 | TRBV11-2 | CASCSGWTGEGATQYF | TGTGCCAGCTGCTCCGGCTGGACAGGGGAAGGTGCGACCCAGTACTTC
TRBJ2-1 | few | NA | TRBV6-5 | CASSYSREPHNEQFF | TGTGCCAGCAGTTACTCGAGGGAGCCCCACAATGAGCAGTTCTTC
TRBJ2-1 | many | NA | TRBV9 | CASSPHRNRSYNEQFF | TGTGCCAGCAGCCCTCACAGGAATCGCTCCTACAATGAGCAGTTCTTC
TRBJ2-5 | NA | NA | TRBV7-2 | CASNLVPGETQYF | TGTGCCAGCAACTTAGTCCCTGGGGAGACCCAGTACTTC
TRBJ1-4 | few | NA | TRBV27 | CASSLGRIGEKLFF | TGTGCCAGCAGTTTGGGGCGAATAGGGGAAAAACTGTTTTTT
TRBJ2-2 | NA | NA | TRBV7-3 | CASSLTRGELFF | TGTGCCAGCAGCTTAACGAGGGGGGAGCTGTTTTTT
TRBJ2-2 | many | NA | TRBV7-2 | CASSPYYSIGGELFF | TGTGCCAGCAGCCCGTACTACAGTATTGGCGGGGAGCTGTTTTTT
TRBJ2-3 | few | TRBD2 | TRBV7-9 | CASSLSGGSADTQYF | TGTGCCAGCAGCTTATCGGGAGGGTCGGCAGATACGCAGTATTTT
TRBJ2-3 | few | TRBD2 | TRBV7-2 | CASRREGLTDTQYF | TGTGCCAGCCGAAGGGAGGGGTTGACAGATACGCAGTATTTT
TRBJ2-2 | few | TRBD1 | TRBV5-1 | CASSLRTGTGTGELFF | TGCGCCAGCAGCTTAAGGACAGGGACAGGGACCGGGGAGCTGTTTTTT
TRBJ2-1 | NA | TRBD2 | TRBV5-1 | CASSLVASGRDEQFF | TGCGCCAGCAGCTTGGTGGCTAGCGGGAGGGATGAGCAGTTCTTC
TRBJ1-5 | NA | TRBD1 | TRBV19 | CASSMGPGGPQHF | TGTGCCAGTAGTATGGGTCCAGGGGGGCCCCAGCATTTT
TRBJ2-6 | NA | TRBD1 | TRBV29-1 | CSVTGTEPSAGANVLTF | TGCAGCGTAACCGGGACAGAACCCTCTGCTGGGGCCAACGTCCTGACTTTC
TRBJ2-1 | few | TRBD2 | TRBV29-1 | CSVVGRGGQRGSYNEQFF | TGCAGCGTTGTGGGGCGGGGGGGCCAAAGGGGCTCCTACAATGAGCAGTTCTTC
TRBJ2-7 | few | TRBD1 | TRBV12-3/TRBV12-4 | CASSPGTGSVGEQYF | TGTGCCAGCAGTCCCGGGACAGGGAGTGTAGGCGAGCAGTACTTC
TRBJ2-7 | NA | NA | TRBV7-2 | CASSFEAAYEQYF | TGTGCCAGCAGCTTTGAAGCGGCCTACGAGCAGTACTTC
TRBJ2-3 | NA | NA | TRBV5-6 | CASGPAGREAYTQYF | TGTGCCAGCGGCCCCGCGGGACGTGAGGCGTATACGCAGTATTTT
TRBJ1-2 | few | TRBD1 | TRBV7-6 | CASSQLQGVLDGYTF | TGTGCCAGCAGTCAACTACAGGGGGTGTTGGATGGCTACACCTTC
TRBJ2-2 | NA | NA | TRBV20-1 | CSARDIQLGAGELFF | TGCAGTGCTAGAGATATACAACTCGGAGCCGGGGAGCTGTTTTTT
TRBJ2-3 | NA | NA | TRBV6-5 | CASSYLVSTDTQYF | TGTGCCAGCAGTTACTTGGTTAGCACAGATACGCAGTATTTT
TRBJ2-3 | NA | NA | TRBV20-1 | CSARPQVGLMFADTQYF | TGCAGTGCTAGACCACAAGTTGGGTTGATGTTTGCAGATACGCAGTATTTT
TRBJ1-1 | NA | TRBD1 | TRBV7-9 | CASSNTTGGNTEAFF | TGTGCCAGCAGCAACACCACAGGGGGGAACACTGAAGCTTTCTTT
TRBJ1-2 | NA | NA | TRBV12-3/TRBV12-4 | CASSFEAAGYTF | TGTGCCAGCAGTTTTGAGGCTGCTGGCTACACCTTC
TRBJ2-3 | NA | NA | TRBV20-1 | CSGTPRSDAQYF | TGCAGTGGGACCCCTCGGTCAGATGCGCAGTATTTT
TRBJ1-1 | NA | NA | TRBV29-1 | CSVRALGDTEAFF | TGCAGCGTGAGGGCCTTGGGGGACACTGAAGCTTTCTTT
TRBJ1-5 | NA | TRBD1 | TRBV18 | CASSPPAPLDRVGRSNQPQHF | TGTGCCAGCTCACCACCAGCACCTCTGGACAGGGTGGGTCGGAGCAATCAGCCCCAGCATTTT
TRBJ2-5 | many | TRBD1 | TRBV5-6 | CASSFTGGDETQYF | TGTGCCAGCAGCTTCACAGGGGGCGACGAGACCCAGTACTTC
TRBJ2-3 | few | TRBD2 | TRBV20-1 | CSAATSGRTDTQYF | TGCAGTGCTGCGACTAGCGGGAGAACAGATACGCAGTATTTT
TRBJ2-3 | NA | NA | TRBV7-9 | CASSSPLGDTQYF | TGTGCCAGCAGCTCGCCCTTGGGAGATACGCAGTATTTT
TRBJ2-5 | many | NA | TRBV6-5 | CASSYSSESHRADF | TGTGCCAGCAGTTACTCGTCTGAGAGTCACAGGGCGGACTTC
TRBJ2-2 | NA | TRBD2 | TRBV29-1 | CSVLPSGSNTGELFF | TGCAGCGTTCTCCCTAGCGGTTCGAACACCGGGGAGCTGTTTTTT
TRBJ2-3 | many | TRBD2 | TRBV10-3 | CAILNSGAGTDTQYF | TGTGCCATCCTGAATAGCGGGGCAGGCACAGATACGCAGTATTTT
TRBJ2-5 | many | TRBD2 | TRBV5-1 | CASRRGGNPQETQYF | TGCGCCAGCCGACGGGGGGGGAACCCCCAAGAGACCCAGTACTTC
TRBJ2-1 | NA | NA | TRBV20-1 | CSASPGEGQFLNNEQFF | TGCAGTGCTAGCCCCGGCGAAGGGCAATTCTTAAACAATGAGCAGTTCTTC
TRBJ1-1 | many | NA | TRBV20-1 | CSARGGAFTEAFF | TGCAGTGCTAGGGGGGGGGCTTTCACTGAAGCTTTCTTT
TRBJ2-2 | few | NA | TRBV27 | CASSPESGGNTGELFF | TGTGCCAGCAGTCCCGAGAGTGGGGGAAACACCGGGGAGCTGTTTTTT
TRBJ2-3 | NA | NA | TRBV5-1 | CASSSASPITDTQYF | TGCGCCAGCAGCTCGGCCTCCCCTATCACAGATACGCAGTATTTT
TRBJ2-5 | NA | TRBD1 | TRBV5-1 | CASSMGQGTQETQYF | TGCGCCAGCAGCATGGGACAGGGGACCCAAGAGACCCAGTACTTC
TRBJ1-3 | few | NA | TRBV5-1 | CASSLDASGNTIYF | TGCGCCAGCAGCTTGGATGCCTCTGGAAACACCATATATTTT